This TCR beta chain was found in a study of T cells in Graves' hyperthyroidism and ophthalmopathy. For the study at large: The initial diagnosis was the point when peripheral blood was collected, ahead of any treatment.

TCR beta CDR3 region amplification was performed from RNA transcripts. In the first-round RT-PCR of the TCR CDR3, the HTBI primer set was used. TCRdb processed the multiplex PCR reads anew with MiXCR; each CDR3 protein has one entry. The sample lists hundreds of thousands of distinct CDR3 sequences, about 14% seen once, with roughly 13% in the top ten. V shed 4 bases and J shed 1 base, with 6 bases lying between them. CDR1 and CDR2 (germline): DFQATT, SNEGSKA (reference sequence). The CDR3 is 12 residues long. This clonotype was counted ten times or more. Under 3 months was the duration of disease in ophthalmopathy patients, who also had a Clinical Activity Score of at least 3 and a NOSPECS grade of at least 4. Exclusion followed for patients with uncontrolled infection, other autoimmune disease, pregnancy or lactation.

The sequencing sample was made of blood. The source is a man aged 18 to 29 with Graves' ophthalmopathy. The chain combines TRBV20-1 with TRBJ2-3; unclear D gene. The CDR3 here is CSATAGTDTQYF. CDR3 DNA: TGCAGTGCTACCGCGGGCACAGATACGCAGTATTTT.